Listed below are T cell receptor beta chains from one sample, sequenced in a study of cytomegalovirus exposure and HLA in healthy donors. Measured with immunoSEQ multiplex PCR; TCRdb has only the in-frame clones, and not every one. Altogether approximately 180,000 clones are present, around 80% being singletons, with the ten largest covering approximately 1%. Sequencing input: PBMCs. Receptors were obtained from a woman aged 35 to 49 in good health and CMV-seronegative. Both conserved end residues are part of each CDR3. Each record gives: V gene, clone size, J gene, CDR3 protein. Part of the rows lack a size; the others show once, few, many or a class for expanded clones.

V: TRBV7-6
size: .
J: TRBJ1-5
CDR3: CAIFRQGGNQPQHF

V: TRBV15
size: .
J: TRBJ2-7
CDR3: CATSRVPTTYEQYF

V: TRBV5-1
size: .
J: TRBJ1-2
CDR3: CASSLSGVANYGYTF

V: TRBV27
size: .
J: TRBJ2-3
CDR3: CASSSLAGLRTDTQYF

V: TRBV7-3
size: .
J: TRBJ2-2
CDR3: CASSQGASGSSGELFF

V: TRBV6-5
size: .
J: TRBJ1-6
CDR3: CASSYGGAYSNSPLHF

V: TRBV9
size: .
J: TRBJ2-3
CDR3: CASSVLGSVSRDTQYF

V: TRBV19
size: .
J: TRBJ2-7
CDR3: CASSVGTSGRSYEQYF

V: TRBV7-8
size: once
J: TRBJ2-2
CDR3: CASSSDRSNTGELFF

V: TRBV9
size: .
J: TRBJ1-1
CDR3: CASSHSGGVNTEAFF

V: TRBV18
size: few
J: TRBJ2-7
CDR3: CASSVAGVSSYEQYF

V: TRBV5-4
size: .
J: TRBJ2-3
CDR3: CASSLVEPDTQYF

V: TRBV30
size: .
J: TRBJ2-7
CDR3: CAWSLSQLVRGYEQYF

V: TRBV25-1
size: .
J: TRBJ2-1
CDR3: CASSEYPSEEELQFF

V: TRBV12-5
size: .
J: TRBJ1-5
CDR3: CASGPGRTGYSNQPQHF

V: TRBV28
size: once
J: TRBJ1-2
CDR3: CASSLGQALYGYTF

V: TRBV7-2
size: .
J: TRBJ1-1
CDR3: CASSLEGTTNTEAFF

V: TRBV11-2
size: few
J: TRBJ2-2
CDR3: CASSLKGDRDYRTGELFF

V: TRBV29-1
size: .
J: TRBJ2-1
CDR3: CSRAQGNSEQFF

V: TRBV5-6
size: .
J: TRBJ2-1
CDR3: CASSLQGGPSLLTYNEQFF

V: TRBV28
size: few
J: TRBJ2-2
CDR3: CAVQNARVNTGELFF

V: TRBV9
size: .
J: TRBJ1-5
CDR3: CASSAGGANQPQHF

V: TRBV5-6
size: .
J: TRBJ1-5
CDR3: CASSLKQGYSNQPQHF

V: TRBV12-5
size: .
J: TRBJ1-1
CDR3: CASGLIGTNTEAFF

V: TRBV5-1
size: .
J: TRBJ1-2
CDR3: CASSLVSDYGYTF